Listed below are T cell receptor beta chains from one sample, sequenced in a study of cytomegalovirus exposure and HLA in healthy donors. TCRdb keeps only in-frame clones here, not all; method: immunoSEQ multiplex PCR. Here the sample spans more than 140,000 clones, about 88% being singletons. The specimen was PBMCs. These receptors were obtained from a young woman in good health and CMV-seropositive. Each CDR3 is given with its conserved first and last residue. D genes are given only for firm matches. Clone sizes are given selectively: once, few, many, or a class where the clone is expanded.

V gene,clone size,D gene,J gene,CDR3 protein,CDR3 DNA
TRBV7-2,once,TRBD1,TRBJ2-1,CASSTGTGDNEQFF,TGTGCCAGCAGCACCGGGACAGGGGACAATGAGCAGTTCTTC
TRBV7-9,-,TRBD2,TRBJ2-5,CASSSTQTSYRLETQYF,TGTGCCAGCAGCTCCACCCAGACTAGCTATAGATTGGAGACCCAGTACTTC
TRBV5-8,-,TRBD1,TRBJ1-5,CASSFRTGRNQPQHF,TGTGCCAGCAGCTTCAGGACAGGGCGCAATCAGCCCCAGCATTTT
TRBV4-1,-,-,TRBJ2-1,CASSQGLLSSYNEQFF,TGCGCCAGCAGCCAAGGACTGTTGAGCTCCTACAATGAGCAGTTCTTC
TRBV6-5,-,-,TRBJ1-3,CASGRVDTIYF,TGTGCCAGCGGCAGGGTAGACACCATATATTTT
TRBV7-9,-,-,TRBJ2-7,CASSSPLIDHEQYF,TGTGCCAGCAGCTCCCCCCTAATCGATCACGAGCAGTACTTC
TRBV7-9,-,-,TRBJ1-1,CASTQVRGAAFF,TGTGCCAGCACCCAGGTCAGGGGAGCAGCTTTCTTT
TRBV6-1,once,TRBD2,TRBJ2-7,CASNLAGGSSYEQYF,TGTGCCAGCAATCTGGCGGGAGGTTCTTCCTACGAGCAGTACTTC
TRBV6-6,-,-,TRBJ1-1,CASSYGQGLNTEAFF,TGTGCCAGCAGTTACGGGCAGGGATTGAACACTGAAGCTTTCTTT
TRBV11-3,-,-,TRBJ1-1,CASSSRTATEAFF,TGTGCCAGCAGCTCTCGGACAGCCACTGAAGCTTTCTTT
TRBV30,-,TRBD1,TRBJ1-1,CAWNRGTANTEAFF,TGTGCCTGGAATAGAGGGACAGCCAACACTGAAGCTTTCTTT
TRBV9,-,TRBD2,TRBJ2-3,CASSVGLALNTDTQYF,TGTGCCAGCAGCGTAGGACTAGCGCTGAACACAGATACGCAGTATTTT
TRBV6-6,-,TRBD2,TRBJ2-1,CASSQPGLVYNEQFF,TGTGCCAGCAGCCAGCCGGGACTAGTCTACAATGAGCAGTTCTTC
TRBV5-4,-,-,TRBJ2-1,CASSPRPPVNEQFF,TGTGCCAGCAGCCCGAGGCCCCCCGTAAATGAGCAGTTCTTC
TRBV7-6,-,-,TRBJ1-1,CASSLATSTATEAFF,TGTGCCAGCAGCTTAGCTACTTCTACAGCAACAGAAGCTTTCTTT
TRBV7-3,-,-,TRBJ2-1,CASSLAGPYNEQFF,TGTGCCAGCAGCTTAGCGGGACCCTACAATGAGCAGTTCTTC
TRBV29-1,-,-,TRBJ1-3,CSVGEGGTIYF,TGCAGCGTTGGAGAAGGCGGCACCATATATTTT
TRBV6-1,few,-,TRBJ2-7,CASSEGLANYEQYF,TGTGCCAGCAGTGAAGGTCTAGCCAACTACGAGCAGTACTTC
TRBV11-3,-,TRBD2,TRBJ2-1,CASSSTSSGSTYNEQFF,TGTGCCAGCAGCTCGACCTCTAGCGGGAGCACCTACAATGAGCAGTTCTTC
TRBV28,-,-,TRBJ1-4,CASRRNRAAYEKLFF,TGTGCCAGCAGACGCAACAGGGCTGCGTATGAAAAACTGTTTTTT
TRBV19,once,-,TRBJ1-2,CASISKAGTNYGYTF,TGTGCCAGCATTTCAAAAGCCGGGACTAACTATGGCTACACCTTC
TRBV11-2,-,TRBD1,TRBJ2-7,CASSPGQGPYEQYF,TGTGCCAGCAGCCCGGGACAGGGGCCCTACGAGCAGTACTTC
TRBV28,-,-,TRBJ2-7,CASSSSGSYYEQYF,TGTGCCAGCAGTTCCAGCGGGTCCTACTACGAGCAGTACTTC
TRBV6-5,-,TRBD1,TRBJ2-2,CASSYRQGSNTGELFF,TGTGCCAGCAGTTATCGACAGGGATCTAACACCGGGGAGCTGTTTTTT
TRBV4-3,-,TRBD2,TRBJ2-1,CASSQTAGESYNEQFF,TGCGCCAGCAGCCAGACAGCGGGAGAAAGCTACAATGAGCAGTTCTTC
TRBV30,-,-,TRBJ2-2,CAWSENNSGIGELFF,TGTGCCTGGAGCGAAAACAATTCAGGGATCGGGGAGCTGTTTTTT
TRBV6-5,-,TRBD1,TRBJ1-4,CASSYSRTGVEKLFF,TGTGCCAGCAGTTACTCAAGGACAGGGGTAGAAAAACTGTTTTTT
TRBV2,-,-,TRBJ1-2,CASREDGSVIYGYTF,TGTGCCAGCAGGGAGGACGGCAGCGTCATCTATGGCTACACCTTC
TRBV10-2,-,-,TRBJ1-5,CASRGGKSNQPQHF,TGCGCCAGCAGGGGGGGGAAAAGCAATCAGCCCCAGCATTTT
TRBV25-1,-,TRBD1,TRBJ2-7,CASSDVHRGNHEQYF,TGTGCCAGCAGTGATGTTCACAGGGGTAACCACGAGCAGTACTTC
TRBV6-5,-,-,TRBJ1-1,CASSPPGYQAFF,TGTGCCAGCAGTCCACCGGGATATCAAGCTTTCTTT
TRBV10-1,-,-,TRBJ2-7,CASSRRLDSNEQYF,TGCGCCAGTTCTCGTCGACTAGATTCGAACGAGCAGTACTTC
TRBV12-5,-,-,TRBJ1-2,CASGSGDRRFGYTF,TGTGCTAGTGGTTCAGGGGACCGCCGTTTCGGCTACACCTTC
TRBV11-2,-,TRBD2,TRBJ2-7,CASSITSGTRQYF,TGTGCCAGCAGCATAACTAGCGGGACACGGCAGTACTTC
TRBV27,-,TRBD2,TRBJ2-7,CASSLFGLAGPSYEQYF,TGTGCCAGCAGCCTTTTTGGGCTAGCGGGACCTTCCTACGAGCAGTACTTC
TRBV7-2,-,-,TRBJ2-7,CASSETGAGREQYF,TGTGCCAGCAGCGAGACAGGTGCCGGGCGCGAGCAGTACTTC
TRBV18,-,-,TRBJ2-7,CASSPPGRGEQYF,TGTGCCAGCTCACCACCAGGGAGAGGCGAGCAGTACTTC
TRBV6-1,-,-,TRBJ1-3,CASSVTSGNTIYF,TGTGCCAGCAGTGTAACTAGTGGAAACACCATATATTTT
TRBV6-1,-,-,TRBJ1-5,CASSEREYSNQPQHF,TGTGCCAGCAGTGAAAGGGAGTATAGCAATCAGCCCCAGCATTTT
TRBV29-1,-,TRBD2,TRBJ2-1,CSVAQADGVLAGRPGEQFF,TGCAGCGTTGCCCAGGCGGACGGCGTACTAGCGGGAAGGCCCGGTGAGCAGTTCTTC
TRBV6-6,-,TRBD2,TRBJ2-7,CASSYPIAGGLYEQYF,TGTGCCAGCAGTTACCCCATAGCGGGGGGCCTTTACGAGCAGTACTTC
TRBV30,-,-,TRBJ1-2,CAWSVRLLGHYGYTF,TGTGCCTGGAGTGTACGTTTGCTGGGGCACTATGGCTACACCTTC
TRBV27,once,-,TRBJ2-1,CASISGEYPYNEQFF,TGTGCCAGCATCTCCGGGGAGTACCCCTACAATGAGCAGTTCTTC
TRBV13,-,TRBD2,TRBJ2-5,CASSPAGLAGETQYF,TGTGCCAGCAGCCCCGCGGGACTAGCGGGAGAGACCCAGTACTTC
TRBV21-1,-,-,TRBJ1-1,CASSNGPTGGTEAFF,TGTGCCAGCAGCAACGGACCCACAGGGGGCACTGAAGCTTTCTTT
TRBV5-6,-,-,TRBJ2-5,CASSLARDEPRGSQETQYF,TGTGCCAGCAGCTTGGCCAGGGACGAACCCCGGGGGTCCCAAGAGACCCAGTACTTC
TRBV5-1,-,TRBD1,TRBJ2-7,CASSFARGTLVWEQYF,TGCGCCAGCAGCTTCGCCAGGGGGACCCTTGTTTGGGAGCAGTACTTC
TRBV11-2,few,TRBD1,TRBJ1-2,CASSMLGQGLGGYTF,TGTGCCAGCAGCATGTTAGGACAGGGGCTGGGCGGCTACACCTTC
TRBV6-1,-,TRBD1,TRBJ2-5,CASSGTGKLQETQYF,TGTGCCAGCTCTGGGACAGGGAAACTCCAAGAGACCCAGTACTTC
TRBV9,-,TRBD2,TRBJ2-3,CASSVGLALDTQYF,TGTGCCAGCAGCGTGGGACTAGCTCTGGATACGCAGTATTTT
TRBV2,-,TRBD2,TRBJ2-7,CASEETSGSHEQYF,TGTGCCAGCGAAGAAACTAGCGGGTCCCACGAGCAGTACTTC
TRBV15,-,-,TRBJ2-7,CATSRDYQATYEQYF,TGTGCCACCAGCAGAGATTATCAGGCGACCTACGAGCAGTACTTC
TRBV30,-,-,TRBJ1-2,CAWATPPRVPTNYGYTF,TGTGCCTGGGCGACTCCCCCCCGGGTCCCAACGAACTATGGCTACACCTTC